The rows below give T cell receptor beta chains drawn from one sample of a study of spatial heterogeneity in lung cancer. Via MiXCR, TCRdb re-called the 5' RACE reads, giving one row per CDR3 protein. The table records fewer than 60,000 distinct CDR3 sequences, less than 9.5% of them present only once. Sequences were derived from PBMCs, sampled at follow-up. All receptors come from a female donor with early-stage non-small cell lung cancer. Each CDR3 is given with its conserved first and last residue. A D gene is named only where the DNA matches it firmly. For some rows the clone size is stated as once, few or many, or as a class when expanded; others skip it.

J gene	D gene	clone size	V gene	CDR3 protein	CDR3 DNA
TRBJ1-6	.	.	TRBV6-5	CASSYSRGGLSSPLHF	TGTGCCAGCAGTTACTCGCGTGGGGGGTTAAGTTCACCCCTCCACTTT
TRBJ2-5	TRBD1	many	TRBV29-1	CSVYRGPQETQYF	TGCAGCGTATACAGGGGCCCCCAAGAGACCCAGTACTTC
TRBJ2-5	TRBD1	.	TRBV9	CASRGTGSETQYF	TGTGCCAGCAGGGGGACAGGGTCGGAGACCCAGTACTTC
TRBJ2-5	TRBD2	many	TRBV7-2	CASSLGAGGRETQYF	TGTGCCAGCAGCTTAGGAGCGGGGGGGCGCGAGACCCAGTACTTC
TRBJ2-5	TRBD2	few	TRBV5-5	CAGGLDLGQETQYF	TGTGCCGGGGGACTAGATTTGGGTCAAGAGACCCAGTACTTC
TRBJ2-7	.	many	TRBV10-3	CAISESGAAYEQYF	TGTGCCATCAGTGAGTCTGGGGCGGCCTACGAGCAGTACTTC
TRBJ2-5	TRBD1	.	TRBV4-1	CASSRLPGQQETQYF	TGCGCCAGCAGCCGCCTTCCGGGACAGCAAGAGACCCAGTACTTC
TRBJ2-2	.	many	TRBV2	CASSEAGELFF	TGTGCCAGCAGTGAAGCCGGGGAGCTGTTTTTT
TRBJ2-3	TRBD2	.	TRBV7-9	CASSLMGLAPTQYF	TGTGCCAGCAGCTTAATGGGACTAGCTCCAACGCAGTATTTT
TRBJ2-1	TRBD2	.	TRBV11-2	CASSRTSGGPYNEQFF	TGTGCCAGCAGCCGGACTAGCGGGGGGCCGTACAATGAGCAGTTCTTC
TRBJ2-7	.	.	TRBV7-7	CASSSGDRSEQYF	TGTGCCAGCAGTTCCGGGGATCGTAGCGAGCAGTACTTC
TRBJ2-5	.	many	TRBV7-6	CASSLGPRGGQETQYF	TGTGCCAGCAGCTTAGGTCCCAGGGGCGGGCAAGAGACCCAGTACTTC
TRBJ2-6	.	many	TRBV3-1	CASSQDGQLWANVLTF	TGTGCCAGCAGCCAAGATGGCCAGCTCTGGGCCAACGTCCTGACTTTC
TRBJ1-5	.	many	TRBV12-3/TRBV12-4	CASSHRRLSNQPQHF	TGTGCCAGCAGTCACCGAAGACTCAGCAATCAGCCCCAGCATTTT
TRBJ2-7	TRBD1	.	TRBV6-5	CASTKSRQGHEQYF	TGTGCCAGCACCAAATCCCGACAGGGCCACGAGCAGTACTTC
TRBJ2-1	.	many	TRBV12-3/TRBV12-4	CASSPTRVARDF	TGTGCCAGCAGCCCGACTCGAGTAGCGAGGGACTTC
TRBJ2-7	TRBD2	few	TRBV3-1	CASSQDLRGGRNEQYF	TGTGCCAGCAGCCAAGACCTTCGGGGGGGCAGGAACGAGCAGTACTTC
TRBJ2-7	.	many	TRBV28	CASSPGHSYEQYF	TGTGCCAGCTCCCCGGGACATTCTTACGAGCAGTACTTC
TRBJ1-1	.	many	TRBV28	CASSLSRQNTEAFF	TGTGCCAGCAGTTTGTCGCGACAGAACACTGAAGCTTTCTTT
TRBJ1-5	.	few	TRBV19	CASSTDSYQPQHF	TGTGCCAGTAGTACGGACAGTTATCAGCCCCAGCATTTT
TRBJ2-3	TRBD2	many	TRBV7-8	CASSSRAGGLEDTQYF	TGTGCCAGCAGCTCCAGAGCGGGGGGGCTTGAAGATACGCAGTATTTT
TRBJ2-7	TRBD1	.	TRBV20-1	CSAPKGQSYEQYF	TGCAGTGCACCCAAGGGACAGTCCTACGAGCAGTACTTC
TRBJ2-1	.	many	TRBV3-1	CASSPWDSQVEQFF	TGTGCCAGCAGCCCCTGGGACTCGCAGGTTGAGCAGTTCTTC
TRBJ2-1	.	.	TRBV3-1	CASSQDWVDRRFF	TGTGCCAGCAGCCAAGATTGGGTAGATCGACGGTTCTTC
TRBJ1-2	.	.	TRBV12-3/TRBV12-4	CASSRREDYGYTF	TGTGCCAGCAGTCGGAGGGAGGATTATGGCTACACCTTC
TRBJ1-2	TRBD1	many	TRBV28	CASSSETGSYGYTF	TGTGCCAGCAGTTCCGAGACAGGGTCATATGGCTACACCTTC
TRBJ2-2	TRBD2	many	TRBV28	CASKSARTSGVKLFF	TGTGCCAGCAAGTCCGCCAGGACTAGCGGGGTAAAGCTGTTTTTT
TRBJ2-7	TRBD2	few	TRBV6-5	CASSRAGGFYEQYF	TGTGCCAGCAGTAGAGCGGGGGGCTTCTACGAGCAGTACTTC
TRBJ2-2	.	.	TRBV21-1	CASSTGGELFF	TGTGCCAGCAGCACAGGCGGGGAGCTGTTTTTT
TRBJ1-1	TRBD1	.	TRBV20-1	CSASKAGTGTEAFF	TGCAGTGCTAGTAAAGCAGGGACAGGTACTGAAGCTTTCTTT
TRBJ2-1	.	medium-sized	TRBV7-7	CASSLGLGSSYNEQFF	TGTGCCAGCAGCTTAGGTCTTGGCAGCTCCTACAATGAGCAGTTCTTC
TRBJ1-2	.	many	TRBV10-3	CAIRAEENYGYTF	TGTGCCATCAGGGCGGAGGAGAACTATGGCTACACCTTC
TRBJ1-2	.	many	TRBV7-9	CASSLPYSGQSNYGYTF	TGTGCCAGCAGCCTACCCTATTCGGGACAATCTAACTATGGCTACACCTTC
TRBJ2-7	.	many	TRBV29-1	CSVEGTEGGEQYF	TGCAGCGTCGAAGGGACGGAGGGAGGTGAGCAGTACTTC
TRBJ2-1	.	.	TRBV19	CAGSSGASYNEQFF	TGTGCCGGTAGTAGTGGGGCCTCCTACAATGAGCAGTTCTTC
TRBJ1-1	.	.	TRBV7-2	CASSFRLGGDTEAFF	TGTGCCAGCAGCTTCCGCCTGGGGGGAGACACTGAAGCTTTCTTT
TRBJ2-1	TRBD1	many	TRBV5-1	CASSLGGQGTNEQFF	TGCGCCAGCAGCTTGGGGGGACAGGGTACCAATGAGCAGTTCTTC
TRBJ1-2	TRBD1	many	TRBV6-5	CASSYSTGTGGYYGYTF	TGTGCCAGCAGTTACTCAACCGGGACAGGGGGTTACTATGGCTACACCTTC
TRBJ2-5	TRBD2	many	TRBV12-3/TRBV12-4	CASTVAGVGFQETQYF	TGTGCCAGCACGGTAGCGGGGGTTGGGTTCCAAGAGACCCAGTACTTC
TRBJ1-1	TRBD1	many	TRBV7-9	CASSRGQAPEAFF	TGTGCCAGCAGCAGAGGACAGGCCCCTGAAGCTTTCTTT
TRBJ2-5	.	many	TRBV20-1	CSAREWGETQYF	TGCAGTGCTAGAGAATGGGGGGAGACCCAGTACTTC
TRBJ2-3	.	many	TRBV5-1	CASSLNAGATDTQYF	TGCGCCAGCAGCTTGAACGCGGGGGCCACAGATACGCAGTATTTT
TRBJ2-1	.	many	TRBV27	CASSPDRLYNEQFF	TGTGCCAGCAGTCCGGACCGCCTCTACAATGAGCAGTTCTTC
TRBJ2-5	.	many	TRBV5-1	CASSGAPETQYF	TGCGCCAGCAGTGGGGCCCCAGAGACCCAGTACTTC
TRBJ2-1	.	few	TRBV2	CASIPPPTNNEQFF	TGTGCCAGCATCCCTCCGCCGACTAACAATGAGCAGTTCTTC
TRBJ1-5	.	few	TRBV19	CASSWVSGAINQPQHF	TGTGCCAGTAGTTGGGTATCAGGGGCGATAAATCAGCCCCAGCATTTT
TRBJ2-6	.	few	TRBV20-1	CSARDRVRGTSSGANVLTF	TGCAGTGCTAGAGATCGGGTCAGGGGGACTAGCTCTGGGGCCAACGTCCTGACTTTC
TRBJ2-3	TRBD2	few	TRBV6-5	CATTTYGGESDTQYF	TGTGCCACCACAACGTACGGGGGGGAATCAGATACGCAGTATTTT
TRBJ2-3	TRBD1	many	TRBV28	CASSPVDRADTQYF	TGTGCCAGCAGCCCGGTGGACAGGGCGGATACGCAGTATTTT
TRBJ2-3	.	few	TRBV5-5	CASSLEWSMRVSDTQYF	TGTGCCAGCAGCTTGGAATGGAGCATGAGAGTTTCAGATACGCAGTATTTT
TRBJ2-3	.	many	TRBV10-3	CAISRKLAGTDTQYF	TGTGCCATCAGTAGAAAGCTAGCAGGCACAGATACGCAGTATTTT
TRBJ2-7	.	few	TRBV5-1	CASRPTGTVYEQYF	TGCGCCAGCAGACCAACAGGGACTGTCTACGAGCAGTACTTC
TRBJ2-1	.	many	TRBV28	CASSLRGNAYNEQFF	TGTGCCAGCAGTTTGAGGGGGAACGCCTACAATGAGCAGTTCTTC
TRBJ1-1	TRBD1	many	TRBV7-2	CASSSHPGTAREAFF	TGTGCCAGCAGCTCTCACCCCGGGACAGCCCGTGAAGCTTTCTTT
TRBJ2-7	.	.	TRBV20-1	CSARDLAGPSYEQYF	TGCAGTGCTAGAGATTTGGCGGGACCGTCCTACGAGCAGTACTTC